Below are 32 T cell receptor beta chains sequenced from a single sample in a study of sequential checkpoint blockade in melanoma. Treatment meaning: randomized to nivolumab then ipilimumab (arm A) or the reverse (arm B). Only in-frame clones appear in the TCRdb table, and some are missing; sequencing was by immunoSEQ multiplex PCR. The table lists 20,000 to 25,000 clones, more than 75% of them singletons, with approximately 10% in the top ten. Sequencing used CD8+ T cells sorted from blood (inferred from file names), obtained from a patient given nivolumab and ipilimumab in sequence. The receptors were gathered from a human donor with melanoma.

This clone was recorded a few times. The chain carries TRBV6-1 and TRBJ1-2; D unresolved. This CDR3 has 15 amino acids. Germline V gene data show CDR1 as MNHNS and CDR2 as SASEGT. The V end lost 5 bases, the J end lost 4 bases, and 17 bases lay between the germline ends. CDR3 bases: TGTGCCAGCAGTTCAGAAGGAGTCCGGGGCTATGGCTACACCTTC. Translation gives CASSSEGVRGYGYTF.

This sequence joins TRBV7-2 and TRBJ2-7; 7 bases agree with TRBD2. The germline CDR1 and CDR2 sequences are SGHTA and FQGNSA. The CDR3 length is 13 residues. V lost 1 base, J lost 4 bases, and 1 base stayed unmatched. CDR3: CASSLGGGYEQYF. The CDR3 nucleotides read TGTGCCAGCAGCTTAGGGGGGGGGTACGAGCAGTACTTC.

Here the CDR3 DNA reads TGTGCCAGCAGGCGGACAGGGGAAGAGACCCAGTACTTC. Translating gives CASRRTGEETQYF. This sequence joins TRBV27 and TRBJ2-5; 9 bases are shared with TRBD1. This CDR3 comprises 13 residues. The germline CDR1 and CDR2 sequences are MNHEY and SMNVEV (reference sequence). J was trimmed by 3 bases and V by 6 bases; bases with no gene match: 2.

With regard to this clone: At one of its ends the junction is not consistent with the germline gene, which may arise from a read error. The chain employs TRBV25-1 and TRBJ2-7; 7 nucleotides line up with TRBD1. CDR1 is MGHDK and CDR2 is SYGVNS in the germline V gene. This CDR3 region has 13 residues. The chain's CDR3 is CKRTPGQFYEQYF. CDR3 nucleotides: TGCAAACGGACCCCGGGACAGTTCTACGAGCAGTACTTC.

This sequence joins TRBV28 and TRBJ2-6, with a possible D match to TRBD2 (5 bases). CDR1 and CDR2 (germline): MDHEN, SYDVKM. V dropped 4 bases and J dropped 2 bases, with 18 bases sitting between them. This CDR3 comprises 18 residues. The CDR3 DNA reads TGTGCCAGCAGTTCCCACCTCGGCTTCGGGGCTGGGGCCAACGTCCTGACTTTC. This codes for CASSSHLGFGAGANVLTF.

The rearrangement joins TRBV5-1 to TRBJ2-7, with unresolved D. Germline loops: CDR1 SGHRS, CDR2 YFSETQ. The V gene lost 5 bases and the J gene lost 2 bases, with 11 bases spanning the gap. The CDR3 runs 13 residues. The CDR3 loop is CASRSNTAYEQYF. The CDR3 DNA sequence: TGCGCCAGCAGGTCGAACACCGCCTACGAGCAGTACTTC. The whole variable domain, filled in from reference TRBV5-1 and TRBJ2-7, reads KAGVTQTPRYLIKTRGQQVTLSCSPISGHRSVSWYQQTPGQGLQFLFEYFSETQRNKGNFPGRFSGRQFSNSRSEMNVSTLELGDSALYLCASRSNTAYEQYFGPGTRLTVT.

The V call is TRBV19, the J call TRBJ1-2, with TRBD1 as a possible D gene (5 bases). V was pared by 0 bases and J by 2 bases, with 10 bases between. Germline lookup yields CDR1 LNHDA and CDR2 SQIVND (reference sequence). The CDR3 is made up of 15 amino acids. CDR3 region: CASSIDRTRNYGYTF. CDR3 in DNA: TGTGCCAGTAGTATAGACCGGACACGAAACTATGGCTACACCTTC. Full variable domain (remainder filled in from reference TRBV19 and TRBJ1-2): DGGITQSPKYLFRKEGQNVTLSCEQNLNHDAMYWYRQDPGQGLRLIYYSQIVNDFQKGDIAEGYSVSREKKESFPLTVTSAQKNPTAFYLCASSIDRTRNYGYTFGSGTRLTVV.

The chain combines TRBV11-2 with TRBJ2-2, with 9 bases matching TRBD1. V lost 5 bases, J lost 4 bases, and 8 bases stayed unmatched. The germline V gene encodes CDR1 SGHAT and CDR2 FQNNGV. The CDR3 runs to 16 residues. DNA of the CDR3: TGTGCCAGCAGCAGGACCACAGGGGGCATCACCGGGGAGCTGTTTTTT. It specifies CASSRTTGGITGELFF.

This clone has only a few counts. The chain joins TRBV27 to TRBJ2-4; 11 positions agree with TRBD1. The germline gives CDR1 MNHEY, CDR2 SMNVEV (reference sequence). Trimming at V came to 6 bases and at J to 3 bases, leaving 1 base not matched to a gene. This CDR3 region has 14 residues. The CDR3 here is CASRGQGVKNIQYF. The CDR3 nucleotides are TGTGCCAGCAGGGGACAGGGGGTCAAAAACATTCAGTACTTC.

V and J are TRBV19 and TRBJ1-2; D unresolved. Germline CDR1 LNHDA, CDR2 SQIVND (reference sequence). Trimming removed 9 bases from V and 2 bases from J, with 25 bases in between. This CDR3 spans 17 amino acids. The CDR3 DNA reads TGTGCCAGCCAGAGTACGGGAATTAGAGGTCGAAACTATGGCTACACCTTC. It yields the protein CASQSTGIRGRNYGYTF.

This clone was seen a handful of times. The rearrangement links TRBV5-1 to TRBJ2-3; 9 bases agree with TRBD1. The V segment lost 4 bases and the J segment 9 bases; nucleotides outside the gene matches: 6. The CDR3 totals 13 residues. CDR1 is SGHRS, CDR2 YFSETQ, per germline. The CDR3 DNA reads as TGCGCCAGCAGCGAAATGGGGACAGGGACGCAGTATTTT. It codes for CASSEMGTGTQYF.

This sequence joins TRBV2 and TRBJ1-2; 7 bases line up with TRBD1. CDR3 length: 14 amino acids. The germline V gene encodes CDR1 SNHLY and CDR2 FYNNEI. V gave up 5 bases and J gave up 8 bases; unmatched junction bases: 11. The CDR3 reads CASSRDREYGGYTF. In DNA, the CDR3 is TGTGCCAGCAGTCGAGACAGGGAATACGGGGGCTACACCTTC.

The chain carries TRBV18 and TRBJ2-5; 9 bases map to TRBD1. This CDR3 comprises 15 residues. V was pared by 3 bases and J by 6 bases, with 8 bases of the junction left unmatched. Germline V gene sequence: CDR1 KGHSH, CDR2 LQKENI. The DNA of the CDR3 is TGTGCCAGCTCACCCCGGACAGGGGAGGACAAGACCCAGTACTTC. This encodes CASSPRTGEDKTQYF.

The CDR3 is CASSIEAGFTGELFF. The DNA for the CDR3 is TGTGCCAGTAGTATAGAGGCGGGATTCACCGGGGAGCTGTTTTTT. The chain couples TRBV19 to TRBJ2-2; possibly TRBD2 for D (6 bases). V lost 0 bases and J 4 bases, leaving 9 bases between the germline ends. This CDR3 region has 15 residues. CDR1 and CDR2 (germline): LNHDA, SQIVND (reference sequence).

This chain connects TRBV28 to TRBJ2-4, with D unclear. Per germline, CDR1 MDHEN and CDR2 SYDVKM. This CDR3 spans 15 amino acids. With 2 bases removed from V and 7 bases from J, the gap between germline ends came to 15 bases. CDR3 sequence: CASSLGGLRNNIQYF. CDR3 nucleotides: TGTGCCAGCAGTTTAGGTGGATTGCGGAATAACATTCAGTACTTC. Filled out from reference TRBV28 and TRBJ2-4, the complete variable domain reads DVKVTQSSRYLVKRTGEKVFLECVQDMDHENMFWYRQDPGLGLRLIYFSYDVKMKEKGDIPEGYSVSREKKERFSLILESASTNQTSMYLCASSLGGLRNNIQYFGAGTRLSVL.

The V gene is TRBV28, the J gene TRBJ1-3; D is unresolved. V lost 7 bases and J lost 2, with 12 bases in between. This CDR3 has 14 amino acids. CDR1 is MDHEN and CDR2 is SYDVKM in the germline V gene. The CDR3 protein is CASNLRSTGNTIYF. The CDR3 nucleotides are TGTGCCAGCAACCTCCGATCTACTGGAAACACCATATATTTT.

This clone was seen more than once but under ten times. The rearrangement uses TRBV7-9 and TRBJ1-1, with a possible D match to TRBD1 (5 bases). The CDR3 is 13 residues long. Germline V CDR1 and CDR2: SEHNR, FQNEAQ (reference sequence). V was cut by 9 bases and J by 1 base, with 12 bases left in between. This chain's CDR3 is CASTNRWNTEAFF. The CDR3, as DNA: TGTGCCAGTACCAACAGGTGGAACACTGAAGCTTTCTTT.

The rearrangement links TRBV6-1 to TRBJ1-2, with D hard to call. V lost 8 bases and J 8 bases, leaving 15 bases between the germline ends. The CDR3 totals 12 residues. Germline values: CDR1 MNHNS, CDR2 SASEGT. The CDR3, as DNA: TGTGCCAGCGATGACTCCCTGAGGGGCTACACCTTC. Amino acids: CASDDSLRGYTF.

This clone was observed a handful of times. The CDR3 spells CAWSVGQRENNEQFF. The CDR3 nucleotides read TGTGCCTGGAGTGTAGGCCAGCGGGAGAACAATGAGCAGTTCTTC. V usage is TRBV30 and J usage is TRBJ2-1, with 8 bases identical to TRBD2. From germline, CDR1 is GTSNPN and CDR2 SVGIG (reference sequence). The ends lost 0 bases at V and 5 bases at J; junction bases unmatched: 6. This CDR3 is built from 15 residues. The full variable domain, completed using reference TRBV30 and TRBJ2-1, is SQTIHQWPATLVQPVGSPLSLECTVEGTSNPNLYWYRQAAGRGLQLLFYSVGIGQISSEVPQNLSASRPQDRQFILSSKKLLLSDSGFYLCAWSVGQRENNEQFFGPGTRLTVL.

V and J are TRBV28 and TRBJ2-2; TRBD2 aligns across 10 bases. Per germline, CDR1 MDHEN and CDR2 SYDVKM. J gave up 4 bases and V 2 bases, and 10 bases lay outside the gene matches. The CDR3 consists of 18 residues. CDR3 loop: CASSLRPYSSGSTGELFF. As DNA, the CDR3 is TGTGCCAGCAGTTTAAGACCCTACTCTAGCGGGAGCACCGGGGAGCTGTTTTTT.

The chain is built from TRBV29-1 and TRBJ1-1; maybe TRBD1 (5 bases). This CDR3 has 11 residues. With 6 bases removed from V and 3 bases from J, the gap between germline ends came to 8 bases. Germline CDR1 and CDR2: SQVTM and ANQGSEA. CDR3 sequence: CSVPGDTEAFF. CDR3 nucleotide sequence: TGCAGCGTGCCGGGGGACACTGAAGCTTTCTTT.

The chain uses TRBV28 and TRBJ2-3; TRBD1 matches at 7 bases. CDR1 and CDR2 from the germline V gene are MDHEN and SYDVKM. This CDR3 region has 15 residues. J was trimmed by 4 bases and V by 6 bases; bases with no gene match: 10. The CDR3 sequence is CASSTTGIGADTQYF. As DNA, the CDR3 is TGTGCCAGCAGCACGACAGGGATCGGAGCAGATACGCAGTATTTT.

The chain links TRBV4-3 to TRBJ2-7; 8 bases fit TRBD1. V shed 0 bases, J shed 9 bases, and the junction held 13 bases outside the gene matches. CDR3 size: 16 residues. CDR1 and CDR2 from the germline V gene are LGHNA and YSLEER. The CDR3 DNA sequence: TGCGCCAGCAGCCAAGACCCTTCTATCAGGGGGCCCTCGCAGTACTTC. It encodes CASSQDPSIRGPSQYF.

This chain links TRBV28 with TRBJ1-2, with 7 bases lining up with TRBD1. CDR1 is MDHEN and CDR2 is SYDVKM in the germline V gene. This CDR3 has 16 amino acids. Trimming at V came to 2 bases and at J to 2 bases, leaving 8 bases not matched to a gene. The DNA of the CDR3 is TGTGCCAGCAGTTTAACAGTCGGGACAGCGAACTATGGCTACACCTTC. This codes for CASSLTVGTANYGYTF.

This sequence joins TRBV6-6 and TRBJ2-7; 7 bases are a match to TRBD2. The ends lost 8 bases at V and 5 bases at J; junction bases unmatched: 12. There are 14 residues in the CDR3. Germline V gene data show CDR1 as MNHNY and CDR2 as SVGAGI (reference sequence). The CDR3 coding sequence is TGTGCCAGCGTCGCAAGCGGGAAAAGGAACGAGCAGTACTTC. It translates to CASVASGKRNEQYF.

CDR3 sequence (DNA): TGTGCCAGCAGACCAGGCAGGGGCACTAATGAAAAACTGTTTTTT. It is translated as CASRPGRGTNEKLFF. The chain uses TRBV6-5 and TRBJ1-4; weak D call: TRBD1 (6 bases). Per germline, CDR1 MNHEY and CDR2 SVGAGI. This CDR3 has 15 residues. Trimming removed 6 bases at V and 2 bases at J, with 13 bases between.

The chain links TRBV28 to TRBJ1-2; D is perhaps TRBD1 (6 bases). With 6 bases removed from V and 2 bases from J, the gap between germline ends came to 16 bases. This CDR3 contains 15 residues. Germline V gene lookup returns CDR1 MDHEN and CDR2 SYDVKM. CDR3 residues: CASRDLRGENYGYTF. DNA of the CDR3: TGTGCCAGCAGGGACCTCAGGGGTGAAAACTATGGCTACACCTTC.

The CDR3 sequence: CAWSRRTSGPSYEQYF. CDR3 DNA: TGTGCCTGGAGCCGCCGGACTAGCGGGCCCTCCTACGAGCAGTACTTC. V usage is TRBV30 and J usage is TRBJ2-7, with TRBD2 matching over 11 bases. The CDR3 contains 16 residues. Germline V gene data show CDR1 as GTSNPN and CDR2 as SVGIG (reference sequence). The junction had 7 bases not matched to a gene; V was cut back by 3 bases and J by 0 bases.

This clone was counted only a few times. The rearrangement links TRBV6-6 to TRBJ1-5, with a possible D match to TRBD1 (5 bases). The CDR3 loop spans 15 amino acids. V was clipped by 4 bases and J by 0 bases, with 10 bases between them. From germline, CDR1 is MNHNY and CDR2 SVGAGI (reference sequence). In nucleotides, the CDR3 is TGTGCCAGCAGTTCAGGGTACAGTAGCAATCAGCCCCAGCATTTT. As protein: CASSSGYSSNQPQHF.

The chain carries TRBV18 and TRBJ2-5; D is ambiguous. The CDR3 has 14 amino acids. In germline, CDR1 is KGHSH, CDR2 LQKENI. The V end lost 6 bases, the J end lost 2 bases, and 13 bases lay between the germline ends. CDR3 protein: CASSPLRTQETQYF. The CDR3 DNA reads as TGTGCCAGCTCCCCCCTTAGAACTCAAGAGACCCAGTACTTC.

V usage is TRBV28 and J usage is TRBJ1-2, with TRBD1 matching over 10 bases. The V gene's germline CDR1 is MDHEN and CDR2 SYDVKM. The CDR3 totals 14 residues. Trimming cost V 4 bases and J 8 bases; bases outside gene matches: 7. DNA for the CDR3: TGTGCCAGCAGTTCCACCGGGACAGGGGCCGGCTACACCTTC. Protein product: CASSSTGTGAGYTF.

This clone was counted only a few times. V is TRBV11-2 and J is TRBJ2-7; TRBD2 might be the D (6 bases). The CDR3 has 15 residues. Germline CDR1 and CDR2: SGHAT and FQNNGV. The V and J ends lost 5 bases and 2 bases respectively, with 16 bases between them. The CDR3 DNA follows: TGTGCCAGCAGCGGAGCGGGCATAAGCACCTACGAGCAGTACTTC. This codes for CASSGAGISTYEQYF.